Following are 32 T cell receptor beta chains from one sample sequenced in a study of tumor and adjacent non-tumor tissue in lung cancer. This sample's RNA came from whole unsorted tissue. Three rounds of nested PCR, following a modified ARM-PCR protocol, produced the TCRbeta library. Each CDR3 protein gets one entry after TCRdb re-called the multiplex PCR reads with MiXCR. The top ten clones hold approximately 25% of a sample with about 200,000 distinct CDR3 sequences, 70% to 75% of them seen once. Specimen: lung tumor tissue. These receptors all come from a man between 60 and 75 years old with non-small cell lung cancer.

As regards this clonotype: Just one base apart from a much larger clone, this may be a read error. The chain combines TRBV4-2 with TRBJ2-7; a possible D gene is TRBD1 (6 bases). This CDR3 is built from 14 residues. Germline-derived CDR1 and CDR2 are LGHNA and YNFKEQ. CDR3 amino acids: CASSQDRGTYGQYF. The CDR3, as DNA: TGTGCCAGCAGCCAAGATAGGGGGACCTACGGGCAGTACTTC.

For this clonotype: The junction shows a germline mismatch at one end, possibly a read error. The CDR3 region has the DNA TGCAGTGCTGGGATGGTAAAGGGCAGCTACAAGCAGTACTTC. Translating gives CSAGMVKGSYKQYF. V gene TRBV20-1 combines with J gene TRBJ2-7; no clear D. Germline CDR1 and CDR2: DFQATT and SNEGSKA (reference sequence). The CDR3 is 14 amino acids.

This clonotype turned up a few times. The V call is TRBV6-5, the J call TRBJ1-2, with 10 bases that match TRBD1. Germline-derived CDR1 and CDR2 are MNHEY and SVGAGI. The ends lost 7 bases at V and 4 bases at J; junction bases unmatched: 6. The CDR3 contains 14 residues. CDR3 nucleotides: TGTGCCAGCACCACCTGGACAGGGGGCTATGGCTACACCTTC. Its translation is CASTTWTGGYGYTF.

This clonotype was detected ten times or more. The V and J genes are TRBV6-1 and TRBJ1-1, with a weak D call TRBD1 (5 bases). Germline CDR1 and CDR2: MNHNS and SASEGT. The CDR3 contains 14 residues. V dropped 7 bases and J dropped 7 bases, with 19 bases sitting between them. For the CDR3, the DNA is TGTGCCAGCAAATCCCCCTTAATTGACAGTGAAGCTTTCTTT. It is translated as CASKSPLIDSEAFF.

The CDR3 DNA follows: TGCAAAGCTAAAGCGGGAACCTACGAGCAGTACTTC. Amino acids: CKAKAGTYEQYF. The chain is built from TRBV20-1 and TRBJ2-7; TRBD2 matches 7 bases. Looked up from germline, CDR1 is DFQATT and CDR2 is SNEGSKA (reference sequence). The CDR3 runs to 12 residues.

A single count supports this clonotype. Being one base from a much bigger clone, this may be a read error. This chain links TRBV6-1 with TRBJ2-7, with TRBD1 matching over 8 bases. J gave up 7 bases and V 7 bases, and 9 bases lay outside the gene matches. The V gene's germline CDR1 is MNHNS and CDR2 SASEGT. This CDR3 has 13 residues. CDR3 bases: TGTGCCAGCACCATGACAGGGGATCGGGAGCAGTACTTC. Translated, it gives CASTMTGDREQYF.

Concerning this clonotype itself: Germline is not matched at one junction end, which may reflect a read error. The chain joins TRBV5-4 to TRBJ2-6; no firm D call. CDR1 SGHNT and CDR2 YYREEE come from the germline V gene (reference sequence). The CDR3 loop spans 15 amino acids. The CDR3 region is CASNLDNAGANVLTF. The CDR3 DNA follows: TGTGCCAGCAACTTGGATAATGCTGGGGCCAACGTCCTGACTTTC.

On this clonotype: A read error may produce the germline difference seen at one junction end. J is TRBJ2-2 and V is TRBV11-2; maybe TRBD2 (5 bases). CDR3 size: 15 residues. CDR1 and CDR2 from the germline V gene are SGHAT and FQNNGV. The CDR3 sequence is CTSNSTGIITGELFF. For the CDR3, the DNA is TGTACCAGCAACTCGACGGGGATAATTACCGGGGAGCTGTTTTTT.

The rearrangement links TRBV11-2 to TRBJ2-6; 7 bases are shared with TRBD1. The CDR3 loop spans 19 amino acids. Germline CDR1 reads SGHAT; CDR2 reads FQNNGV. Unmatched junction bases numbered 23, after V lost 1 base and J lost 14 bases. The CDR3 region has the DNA TGTGCCAGCAGCTTAGTTCCAAAGGACAGGCCCTTTGGGGCCGACTTCCTGACTTTC. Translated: CASSLVPKDRPFGADFLTF.

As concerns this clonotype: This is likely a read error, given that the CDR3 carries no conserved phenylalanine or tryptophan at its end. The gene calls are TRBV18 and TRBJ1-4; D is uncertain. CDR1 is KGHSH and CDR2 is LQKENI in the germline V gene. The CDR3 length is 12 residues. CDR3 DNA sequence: TGTACCAGCTCAACGGGGAATGAAAAACTGTTTGTT. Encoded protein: CTSSTGNEKLFV.

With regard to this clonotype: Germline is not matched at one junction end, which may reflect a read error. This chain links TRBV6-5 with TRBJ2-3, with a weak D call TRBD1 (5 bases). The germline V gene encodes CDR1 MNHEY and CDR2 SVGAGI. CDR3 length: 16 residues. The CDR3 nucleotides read TGTGCCTGCAGTTCGATAGCAGGGCTGCGAGAGGATACGCAGTATTTT. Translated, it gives CACSSIAGLREDTQYF.

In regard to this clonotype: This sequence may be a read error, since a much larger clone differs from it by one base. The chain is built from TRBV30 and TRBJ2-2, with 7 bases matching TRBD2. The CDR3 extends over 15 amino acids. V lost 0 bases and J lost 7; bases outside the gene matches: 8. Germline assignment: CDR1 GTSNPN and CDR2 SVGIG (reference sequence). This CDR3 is CAWSVSSGFIGELFF. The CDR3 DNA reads TGTGCCTGGAGTGTTTCTAGCGGTTTCATCGGGGAGCTGTTTTTT. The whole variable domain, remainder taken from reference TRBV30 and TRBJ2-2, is SQTIHQWPATLVQPVGSPLSLECTVEGTSNPNLYWYRQAAGRGLQLLFYSVGIGQISSEVPQNLSASRPQDRQFILSSKKLLLSDSGFYLCAWSVSSGFIGELFFGEGSRLTVL.

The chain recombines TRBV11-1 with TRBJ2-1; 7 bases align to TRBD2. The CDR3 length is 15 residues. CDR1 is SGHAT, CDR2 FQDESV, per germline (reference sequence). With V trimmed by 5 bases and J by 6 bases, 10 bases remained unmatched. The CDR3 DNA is TGTGCCAGCAGCGAGCGGGACCCGCAAGGCAATGAGCAGTTCTTC. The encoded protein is CASSERDPQGNEQFF.

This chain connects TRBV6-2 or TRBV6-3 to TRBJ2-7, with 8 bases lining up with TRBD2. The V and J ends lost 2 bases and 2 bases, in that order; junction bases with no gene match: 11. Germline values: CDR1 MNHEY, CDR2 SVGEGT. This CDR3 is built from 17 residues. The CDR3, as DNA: TGTGCCAGCAGTTACCCTACCCTCGGGAGGGAGGCCTACGAGCAGTACTTC. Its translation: CASSYPTLGREAYEQYF.

The CDR3 region has the DNA TGTGCCAGCATCCCCCACCAGGAGGGGAGTGAGACCCAGTACTTC. Its translation: CASIPHQEGSETQYF. This chain links TRBV11-2 with TRBJ2-5; possibly TRBD2 for D (6 bases). V was shortened by 7 bases and J by 5 bases, with 20 bases between the two germline ends. Germline-derived CDR1 and CDR2 are SGHAT and FQNNGV. The CDR3 consists of 15 residues.

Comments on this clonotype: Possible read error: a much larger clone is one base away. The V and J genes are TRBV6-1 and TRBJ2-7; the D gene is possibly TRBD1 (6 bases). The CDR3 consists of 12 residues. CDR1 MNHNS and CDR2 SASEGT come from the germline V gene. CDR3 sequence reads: CVSRPTQGSFFF. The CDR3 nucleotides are TGTGTCAGCAGACCTACTCAGGGGAGTTTCTTCTTC.

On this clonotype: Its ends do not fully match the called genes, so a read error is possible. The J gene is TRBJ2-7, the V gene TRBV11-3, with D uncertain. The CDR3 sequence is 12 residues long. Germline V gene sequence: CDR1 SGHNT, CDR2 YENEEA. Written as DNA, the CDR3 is TGTGCCAGCGGCTTGGGGTTAGTTGAAATGTACTTC. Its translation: CASGLGLVEMYF. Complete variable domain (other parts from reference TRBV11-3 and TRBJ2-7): EAGVVQSPRYKIIEKKQPVAFWCNPISGHNTLYWYLQNLGQGPELLIRYENEEAVDDSQLPKDRFSAERLKGVDSTLKIQPAELGDSAVYLCASGLGLVEMYFGPGTRLTVT.

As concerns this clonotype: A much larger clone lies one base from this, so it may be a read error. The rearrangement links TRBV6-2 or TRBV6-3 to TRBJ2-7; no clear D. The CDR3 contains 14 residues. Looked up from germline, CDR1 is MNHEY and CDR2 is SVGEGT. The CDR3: CATSWPGLSYEQYF. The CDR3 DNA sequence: TGTGCCACCAGTTGGCCGGGCCTGTCCTACGAGCAGTACTTC.

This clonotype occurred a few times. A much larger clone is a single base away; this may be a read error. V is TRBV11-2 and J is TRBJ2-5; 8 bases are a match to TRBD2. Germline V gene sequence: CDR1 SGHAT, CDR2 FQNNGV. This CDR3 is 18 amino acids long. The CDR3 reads CSSSSLGRGGGHQETQYF. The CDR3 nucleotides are TGTTCCAGCAGCTCCTTAGGTAGGGGCGGGGGGCACCAAGAGACCCAGTACTTC.

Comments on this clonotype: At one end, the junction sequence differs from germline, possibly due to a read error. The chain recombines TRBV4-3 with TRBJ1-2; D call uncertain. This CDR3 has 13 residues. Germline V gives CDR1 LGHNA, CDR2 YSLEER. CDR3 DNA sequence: TGCGCCAGCAGCCAAGAGTCTCACTATGGCTGCACCTTC. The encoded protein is CASSQESHYGCTF.

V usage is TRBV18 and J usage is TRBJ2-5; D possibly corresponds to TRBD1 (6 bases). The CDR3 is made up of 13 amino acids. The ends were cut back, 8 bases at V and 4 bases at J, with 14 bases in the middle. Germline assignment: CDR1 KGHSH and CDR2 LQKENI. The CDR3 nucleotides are TGTGCCAGCCTCCGGGACACGGGAGAGACCCAGTACTTC. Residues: CASLRDTGETQYF. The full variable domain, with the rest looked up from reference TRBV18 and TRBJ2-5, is NAGVMQNPRHLVRRRGQEARLRCSPMKGHSHVYWYRQLPEEGLKFMVYLQKENIIDESGMPKERFSAEFPKEGPSILRIQQVVRGDSAAYFCASLRDTGETQYFGPGTRLLVL.

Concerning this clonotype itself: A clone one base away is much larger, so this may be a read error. The DNA for the CDR3 is TGTGCCATCAGTGAATACCGGGAGCAGTACTTC. Its translation is CAISEYREQYF. J is TRBJ2-7 and V is TRBV6-1; D not resolved. CDR1 MNHNS and CDR2 SASEGT come from the germline V gene. The CDR3 runs to 11 residues.

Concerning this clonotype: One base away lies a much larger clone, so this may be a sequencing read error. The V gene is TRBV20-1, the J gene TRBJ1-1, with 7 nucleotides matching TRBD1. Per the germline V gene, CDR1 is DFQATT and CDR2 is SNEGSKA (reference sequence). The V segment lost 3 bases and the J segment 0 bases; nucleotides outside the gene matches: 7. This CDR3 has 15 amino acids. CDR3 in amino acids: CSARDGTALNTEAFF. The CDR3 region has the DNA TGCAGTGCTAGGGATGGGACAGCCTTGAACACTGAAGCTTTCTTT.

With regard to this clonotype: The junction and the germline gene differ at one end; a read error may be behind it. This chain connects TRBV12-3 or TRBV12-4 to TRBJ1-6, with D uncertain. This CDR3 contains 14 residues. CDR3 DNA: TGTGCCAGCGCTCCTCGGGTGTATAATTCACCCCTTCACTTT. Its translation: CASAPRVYNSPLHF.

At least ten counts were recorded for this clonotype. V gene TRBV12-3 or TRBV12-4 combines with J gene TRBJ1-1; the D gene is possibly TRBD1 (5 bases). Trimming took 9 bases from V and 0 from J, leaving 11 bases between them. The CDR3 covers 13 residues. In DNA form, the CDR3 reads TGTGCCAGTCAGGGTGGAATGAACACTGAAGCTTTCTTT. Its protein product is CASQGGMNTEAFF.

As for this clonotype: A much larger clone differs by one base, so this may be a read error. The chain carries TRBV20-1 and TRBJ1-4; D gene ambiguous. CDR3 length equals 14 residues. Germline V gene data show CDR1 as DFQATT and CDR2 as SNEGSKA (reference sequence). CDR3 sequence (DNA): TGCAGTGCTAACCCCCGCGGACTAAATGAAAAACAGTTTTTT. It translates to CSANPRGLNEKQFF.

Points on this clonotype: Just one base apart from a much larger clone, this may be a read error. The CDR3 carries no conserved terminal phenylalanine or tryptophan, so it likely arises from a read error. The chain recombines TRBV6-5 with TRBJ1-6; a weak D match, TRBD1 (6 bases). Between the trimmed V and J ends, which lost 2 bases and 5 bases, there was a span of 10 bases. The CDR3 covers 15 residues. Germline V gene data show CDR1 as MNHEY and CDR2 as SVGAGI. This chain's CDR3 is CASSYLDRDNSPLHL. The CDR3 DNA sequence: TGTGCCAGCAGTTACCTGGACAGAGATAATTCACCCCTCCACTTA.

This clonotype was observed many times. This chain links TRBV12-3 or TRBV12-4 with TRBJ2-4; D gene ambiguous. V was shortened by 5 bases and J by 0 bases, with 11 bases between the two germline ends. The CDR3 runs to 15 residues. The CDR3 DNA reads TGTGCCAGCAGTCCTGACTTCTTAGCCAAAAACATTCAGTACTTC. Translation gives CASSPDFLAKNIQYF.

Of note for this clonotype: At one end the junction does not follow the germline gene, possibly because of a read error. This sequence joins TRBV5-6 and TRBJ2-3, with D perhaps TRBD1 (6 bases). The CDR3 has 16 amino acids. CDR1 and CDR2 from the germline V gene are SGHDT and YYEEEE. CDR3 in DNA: TGTGCCAGCAGCTTGGGCTCAGGGACATCCACATATACGCAGTATTTT. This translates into CASSLGSGTSTYTQYF. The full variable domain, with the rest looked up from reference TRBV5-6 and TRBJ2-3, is DAGVTQSPTHLIKTRGQQVTLRCSPKSGHDTVSWYQQALGQGPQFIFQYYEEEERQRGNFPDRFSGHQFPNYSSELNVNALLLGDSALYLCASSLGSGTSTYTQYFGPGTRLTVL.

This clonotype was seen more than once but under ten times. DNA for the CDR3: TGCAGCGTTGGGCCCGGGGCTAATGAAAAACTGTTTTTT. It specifies CSVGPGANEKLFF. This chain uses TRBV29-1 with TRBJ1-4; D is ambiguous. Germline values: CDR1 SQVTM, CDR2 ANQGSEA. The CDR3 sequence is 13 residues long. The V and J ends lost 4 bases and 3 bases respectively, with 9 bases between them.

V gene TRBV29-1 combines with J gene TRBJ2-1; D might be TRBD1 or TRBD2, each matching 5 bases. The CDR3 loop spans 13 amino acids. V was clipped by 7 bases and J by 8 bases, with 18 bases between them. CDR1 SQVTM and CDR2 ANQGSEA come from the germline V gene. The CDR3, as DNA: TGCAGCGCCGGGGAGACAGTTACGTATGAGCAGTTCTTC. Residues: CSAGETVTYEQFF.

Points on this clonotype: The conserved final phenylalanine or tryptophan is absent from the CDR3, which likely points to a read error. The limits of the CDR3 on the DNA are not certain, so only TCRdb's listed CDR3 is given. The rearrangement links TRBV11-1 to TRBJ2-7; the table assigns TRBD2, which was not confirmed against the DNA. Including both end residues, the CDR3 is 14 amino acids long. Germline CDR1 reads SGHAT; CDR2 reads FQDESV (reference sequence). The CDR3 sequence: CASSFGRENYEQYI.